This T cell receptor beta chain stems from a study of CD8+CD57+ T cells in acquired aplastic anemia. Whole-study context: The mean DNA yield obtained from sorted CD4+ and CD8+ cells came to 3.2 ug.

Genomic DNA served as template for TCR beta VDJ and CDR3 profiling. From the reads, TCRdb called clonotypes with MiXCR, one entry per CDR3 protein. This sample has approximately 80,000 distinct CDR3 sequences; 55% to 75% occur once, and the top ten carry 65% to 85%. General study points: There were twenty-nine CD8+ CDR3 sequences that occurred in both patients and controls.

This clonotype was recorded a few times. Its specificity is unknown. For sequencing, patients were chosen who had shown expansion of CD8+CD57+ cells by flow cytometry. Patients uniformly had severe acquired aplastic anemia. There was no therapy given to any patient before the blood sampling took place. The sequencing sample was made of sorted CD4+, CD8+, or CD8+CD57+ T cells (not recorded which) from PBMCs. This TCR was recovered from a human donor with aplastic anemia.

The CDR3 region has the DNA TGTGCCACCAGCAGCGGGTTGGGGGAGACCTACAATGAGCAGTTCTTC. It yields the protein CATSSGLGETYNEQFF. The chain combines TRBV15 with TRBJ2-1; perhaps D is TRBD1 or TRBD2 (5 bases each). CDR1 is LNHNV and CDR2 is YYDKDF in the germline V gene (reference sequence). V was clipped by 3 bases and J by 2 bases, with 14 bases between them. The CDR3 has 16 residues. Based on the CDR3 plus reference TRBV15 and TRBJ2-1, the full variable domain is DAMVIQNPRYQVTQFGKPVTLSCSQTLNHNVMYWYQQKSSQAPKLLFHYYDKDFNNEADTPDNFQSRRPNTSFCFLDIRSPGLGDTAMYLCATSSGLGETYNEQFFGPGTRLTVL.